This T cell receptor (beta chain) was sequenced in a study of T cells in Graves' hyperthyroidism and ophthalmopathy. Germline CDR1 is SGDLS and CDR2 is YYNGEE. J was trimmed by 3 bases and V by 3 bases; bases with no gene match: 4. The length of the CDR3 is 15 residues. The PBMCs were taken from 10 ml of fresh peripheral blood. The investigators amplified TCR beta CDR3 regions from RNA transcripts. The HTBI primer set was used in a first-round RT-PCR of the TCR CDR3. TCRdb called the multiplex PCR reads again in MiXCR, with one record for every CDR3 protein. The sample records hundreds of thousands of distinct CDR3 sequences, over 35% being singletons.

This chain uses TRBV9 with TRBJ1-5; 9 positions agree with TRBD1. The sequence came from a man between 18 and 29 years old with Graves' hyperthyroidism. The sample was blood. The chain's CDR3 is CASSAGTGLNQPQHF. The CDR3 DNA sequence: TGTGCCAGCAGCGCCGGGACAGGGCTCAATCAGCCCCAGCATTTT.